The source of this T cell receptor beta chain is a study of neurological immune-mediated disorders. Findings and caveats of the study: Private repertoires in all groups were suggested by the absence of shared CDR3 amino acid sequences among expanded clones across subjects.

Serving as healthy controls were blood bank volunteers based in Maryland, USA. cDNA synthesis was performed by 5'RACE with 10-nucleotide random UMIs. TCRdb passed the 5' RACE reads through MiXCR, listing each CDR3 protein once. The sample consists of roughly 39,000 distinct CDR3 sequences, approximately 7.2% of them appearing once. The CDR3 consists of 14 residues. The V and J ends lost 4 bases and 5 bases respectively, with 13 bases between them. CDR1 and CDR2 from the germline V gene are SGHKS and YYEKEE (reference sequence). This clonotype was detected ten times or more. What it binds is not known. This clonotype originated in a man in his fifties in good health. V and J are TRBV5-5 and TRBJ2-1; D unresolved. What was sequenced was CD4+ T cells from blood. CDR3 bases: TGTGCCAGCAGCCCACACTCGCCAAACAATGAGCAGTTCTTC. Its protein is CASSPHSPNNEQFF. The whole variable domain, filled in from reference TRBV5-5 and TRBJ2-1, reads DAGVTQSPTHLIKTRGQQVTLRCSPISGHKSVSWYQQVLGQGPQFIFQYYEKEERGRGNFPDRFSARQFPNYSSELNVNALLLGDSALYLCASSPHSPNNEQFFGPGTRLTVL.